This entry lists 17 T cell receptor beta chains sequenced from one sample in a study of cytomegalovirus exposure and HLA in healthy donors (TCRdb year 2017). Receptors were amplified or captured by the immunoSEQ multiplex PCR assay. For the multiplex PCR, a mixture combining 60 forward primers for TCR Vbeta segments and 13 reverse primers for TCR Jbeta segments was used. Here the immuneACCESS table is served through TCRdb, limited to in-frame sequences with V and J called. Missing clones are a known gap in these copies; in checked studies unresolved V genes cover under half, and the rest lacks a known reason. Counted in this sample were more than 85,000 clones; under 85% of them appeared once. The biggest ten clones account for around 2% of the sample. Sequenced: PBMCs. The receptors derive from a boy aged 5 to 17 in good health and CMV-seronegative.

CDR3 bases: TGTGCCAGCAGCGACGGGACTAGGAATGAGCAGTTCTTC. Protein: CASSDGTRNEQFF. V gene TRBV7-9 combines with J gene TRBJ2-1; 8 nucleotides line up with TRBD2. The CDR3 loop spans 13 amino acids. The V gene's germline CDR1 is SEHNR and CDR2 FQNEAQ (reference sequence). V was pared by 5 bases and J by 7 bases, with 4 bases of the junction left unmatched.

V usage is TRBV6-5 and J usage is TRBJ1-5; D is perhaps TRBD1 (5 bases). There are 13 residues in the CDR3. Germline CDR1 MNHEY, CDR2 SVGAGI. V was shortened by 4 bases and J by 6 bases, with 10 bases between the two germline ends. The CDR3 nucleotides are TGTGCCAGCAGTTTCCAGGGTGTTCAGCCCCAGCATTTT. Amino acid sequence: CASSFQGVQPQHF.

This clone was picked up a small number of times. V and J are TRBV9 and TRBJ1-2, with 7 bases matching TRBD1. CDR1 and CDR2 from the germline V gene are SGDLS and YYNGEE. The V and J ends lost 6 bases and 7 bases, in that order; junction bases with no gene match: 12. This CDR3 is built from 14 residues. The CDR3 DNA follows: TGTGCCAGCAACCAGGGGGTAGGATGGGGTGGCTACACCTTC. It is translated as CASNQGVGWGGYTF.

The gene calls are TRBV5-6 and TRBJ2-7; possible D gene TRBD2, 6 bases. CDR3 length: 12 amino acids. Trimming stripped 3 bases from V and 6 bases from J, with 10 bases between. From germline, CDR1 is SGHDT and CDR2 YYEEEE. The DNA for the CDR3 is TGTGCCAGCAGCTCGACTAGGCTCGAGCAGTACTTC. Amino acid sequence: CASSSTRLEQYF.

The gene calls are TRBV28 and TRBJ2-7; 10 nucleotides agree with TRBD1. The CDR3 covers 13 residues. V gave up 2 bases and J gave up 7 bases; unmatched junction bases: 2. The germline CDR1 and CDR2 sequences are MDHEN and SYDVKM. Here the CDR3 reads CASSLDRGPEQYF. CDR3 in DNA: TGTGCCAGCAGTTTAGACAGGGGGCCTGAGCAGTACTTC. The variable domain in full, completed from reference TRBV28 and TRBJ2-7, reads DVKVTQSSRYLVKRTGEKVFLECVQDMDHENMFWYRQDPGLGLRLIYFSYDVKMKEKGDIPEGYSVSREKKERFSLILESASTNQTSMYLCASSLDRGPEQYFGPGTRLTVT.

This rearrangement joins TRBV10-3 to TRBJ2-2; D gene ambiguous. V shed 5 bases and J shed 7 bases, with 8 bases lying between them. The CDR3 is 12 residues long. Germline V gene sequence: CDR1 ENHRY, CDR2 SYGVKD. The CDR3 loop reads CAISTGDGELFF. CDR3 coding DNA: TGTGCCATCAGTACCGGTGACGGGGAGCTGTTTTTT.

The chain uses TRBV2 and TRBJ1-5; D perhaps matches TRBD1 (6 bases). The CDR3 extends over 13 amino acids. V lost 9 bases and J lost 3, with 12 bases in between. The germline CDR1 and CDR2 sequences are SNHLY and FYNNEI. CDR3 loop: CASNRVYNQPQHF. Written as DNA, the CDR3 is TGTGCCAGTAACAGGGTATACAATCAGCCCCAGCATTTT. Variable domain in full (rest from reference TRBV2 and TRBJ1-5): EPEVTQTPSHQVTQMGQEVILRCVPISNHLYFYWYRQILGQKVEFLVSFYNNEISEKSEIFDDQFSVERPDGSNFTLKIRSTKLEDSAMYFCASNRVYNQPQHFGDGTRLSIL.

The genes are TRBV29-1 and TRBJ2-1; 7 bases are a match to TRBD2. CDR3 length: 15 amino acids. Germline V gene data show CDR1 as SQVTM and CDR2 as ANQGSEA. Germline trimming cut 6 bases from V and 3 bases from J; bases unmatched to any gene: 11. The CDR3 sequence is CSVEGLAENYNEQFF. The CDR3, as DNA: TGCAGCGTAGAGGGGCTAGCGGAGAACTACAATGAGCAGTTCTTC.

The rearrangement uses TRBV7-2 and TRBJ2-7; D not resolved. CDR1 and CDR2 (germline): SGHTA, FQGNSA. The CDR3 sequence is 13 residues long. Trimming stripped 3 bases from V and 1 base from J, with 7 bases between. The CDR3 loop reads CASSFVESYEQYF. The CDR3 coding sequence is TGTGCCAGCAGCTTTGTCGAGTCCTACGAGCAGTACTTC.

This clone was recorded a few times. The V gene is TRBV5-6, the J gene TRBJ1-1, with TRBD1 identical over 8 bases. Germline CDR1 and CDR2: SGHDT and YYEEEE. This CDR3 comprises 13 residues. V lost 2 bases to trimming and J lost 5 bases; unmatched junction nucleotides: 2. The CDR3: CASSFTGGTEAFF. Here the CDR3 DNA reads TGTGCCAGCAGCTTTACAGGGGGAACTGAAGCTTTCTTT.

V gene TRBV4-3 combines with J gene TRBJ1-6, with 9 bases lining up with TRBD1. The germline CDR1 and CDR2 sequences are LGHNA and YSLEER. The CDR3 sequence is 15 residues long. The V gene end was trimmed by 3 bases and the J gene end by 11 bases; junction bases not matched to a gene: 8. The chain's CDR3 is CASSHTGTGFAPLHF. CDR3 nucleotide sequence: TGCGCCAGCAGCCATACCGGGACAGGGTTTGCACCCCTCCACTTT.

There are a few counts of this clone. This chain joins TRBV15 and TRBJ2-1; 7 bases are a match to TRBD1. Trimming cost V 0 bases and J 7 bases; bases outside gene matches: 6. The CDR3 has 15 amino acids. The germline V gene has CDR1 LNHNV and CDR2 YYDKDF (reference sequence). The CDR3 is CATSRETGFSNEQFF. The CDR3 bases are TGTGCCACCAGCAGAGAGACAGGGTTTAGTAATGAGCAGTTCTTC. Full variable domain (rest looked up from reference TRBV15 and TRBJ2-1): DAMVIQNPRYQVTQFGKPVTLSCSQTLNHNVMYWYQQKSSQAPKLLFHYYDKDFNNEADTPDNFQSRRPNTSFCFLDIRSPGLGDTAMYLCATSRETGFSNEQFFGPGTRLTVL.

The chain combines TRBV29-1 with TRBJ2-3; TRBD2 matches at 7 bases. The CDR3 extends over 11 amino acids. Germline trimming cut 6 bases from V and 7 bases from J; bases unmatched to any gene: 4. Germline lookup yields CDR1 SQVTM and CDR2 ANQGSEA. The CDR3 region is CSVPSGNTQYF. CDR3 sequence (DNA): TGCAGCGTACCTAGCGGAAATACGCAGTATTTT.

CDR3 sequence: CSVESRDYGYTF. The CDR3 DNA reads TGCAGCGTTGAATCCAGGGACTATGGCTACACCTTC. The chain couples TRBV29-1 to TRBJ1-2, with a weak D call TRBD1 (5 bases). The germline V and J ends were trimmed by 2 bases and 3 bases, with 7 bases remaining between them. This CDR3 has 12 amino acids. The germline V gene has CDR1 SQVTM and CDR2 ANQGSEA.

This clone was detected a few times. The chain combines TRBV25-1 with TRBJ2-7, with a weak D call TRBD1 (7 bases). Trimming took off 11 bases at V and 1 base at J, with 12 bases between the two ends. This CDR3 contains 12 residues. The germline gives CDR1 MGHDK, CDR2 SYGVNS. CDR3 bases: TGTGCCGCGGGACAGACATCCTACGAGCAGTACTTC. It translates to CAAGQTSYEQYF.

The genes are TRBV15 and TRBJ1-5; TRBD1 agrees at 7 bases. With V trimmed by 5 bases and J by 4 bases, 8 bases remained unmatched. Germline V gives CDR1 LNHNV, CDR2 YYDKDF (reference sequence). The CDR3 has 15 residues. The CDR3 nucleotides are TGTGCCACCAGCCTAGACAGGGCTAGTAATCAGCCCCAGCATTTT. This translates into CATSLDRASNQPQHF.

The rearrangement joins TRBV4-3 to TRBJ2-1; 13 bases are a match to TRBD2. CDR1 is LGHNA, CDR2 YSLEER, per germline. This CDR3 has 15 amino acids. J gave up 6 bases and V 4 bases, and 3 bases lay outside the gene matches. CDR3 nucleotide sequence: TGCGCCAGCAGCCCCCGACTAGCGGGAGGCAATGAGCAGTTCTTC. Encoded protein: CASSPRLAGGNEQFF.